The clone carrying this TCR beta chain was seen ten or more times. Its antigen is undetermined. The source of the sample is a study of identical twins. Study observations and caveats: In monozygotic twins, models underestimated the sharing of out-of-frame TCR alpha. Carriage of fewer insertions was seen in abundant cord blood beta clonotypes, whereas memory repertoires showed none. The study found weaker excess twin sharing in beta out-of-frame sequences. Because invariant MAIT and iNKT cells could be present, zero-insertion analyses could be partly confounded.

TCRdb re-called the 5' RACE reads with MiXCR, one entry per CDR3 protein. The sample has about 570,000 distinct CDR3 sequences, nearly 10% seen once. The same sample was also used in a study of yellow fever vaccine responses in identical twins.

The sequenced sample was PBMCs. This clonotype originated in a woman between 18 and 29 years old in good health.

The CDR3 DNA reads TGTGCCAGCAGTCGAACAGGGTCTGGAAACATTCAGTACTTC. Its protein product is CASSRTGSGNIQYF. The J gene is TRBJ2-4, the V gene TRBV6-2 or TRBV6-3; maybe TRBD1 (6 bases). The germline gives CDR1 MNHEY, CDR2 SVGEGT. The V and J ends lost 5 bases and 6 bases respectively, with 14 bases between them. The CDR3 is made up of 14 amino acids.